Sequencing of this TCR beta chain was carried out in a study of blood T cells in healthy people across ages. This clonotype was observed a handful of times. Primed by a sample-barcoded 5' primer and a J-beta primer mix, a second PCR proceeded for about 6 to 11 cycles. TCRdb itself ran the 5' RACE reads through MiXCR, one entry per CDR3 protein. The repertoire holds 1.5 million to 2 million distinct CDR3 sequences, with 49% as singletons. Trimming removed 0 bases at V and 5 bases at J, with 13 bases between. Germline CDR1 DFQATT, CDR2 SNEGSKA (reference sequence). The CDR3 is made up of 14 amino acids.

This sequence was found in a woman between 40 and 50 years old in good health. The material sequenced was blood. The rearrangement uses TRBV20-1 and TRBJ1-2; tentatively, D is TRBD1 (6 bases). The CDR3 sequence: CSARDWTEPYGYTF. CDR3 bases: TGCAGTGCTAGAGATTGGACAGAACCATATGGCTACACCTTC.